This T cell receptor (beta chain) was sequenced in a study of shared T cell receptors in the human thymus. The data were produced by immunoSEQ multiplex PCR, yet TCRdb's version contains in-frame clones alone and is incomplete. The sample has hundreds of thousands of clones; roughly 90% are singletons. V was cut by 3 bases and J by 0 bases, with 11 bases left in between. Germline CDR1 is MNHNS and CDR2 is SASEGT. The CDR3 is 15 amino acids. The data were also submitted as part of a second study, on human thymus T cells. From that study: The thymus tissue came from resections taken during corrective heart surgery. The related literature has documented a marked overlap of thymic repertoires among unrelated individuals.

The rearrangement joins TRBV6-1 to TRBJ1-1, with D unclear. The sequenced sample consisted of thymocytes. The clonotype originates from a boy in the first two years of life with a congenital heart defect. The CDR3 protein is CASSDRRAMNTEAFF. The CDR3 region has the DNA TGTGCCAGCAGTGATAGGAGAGCCATGAACACTGAAGCTTTCTTT.